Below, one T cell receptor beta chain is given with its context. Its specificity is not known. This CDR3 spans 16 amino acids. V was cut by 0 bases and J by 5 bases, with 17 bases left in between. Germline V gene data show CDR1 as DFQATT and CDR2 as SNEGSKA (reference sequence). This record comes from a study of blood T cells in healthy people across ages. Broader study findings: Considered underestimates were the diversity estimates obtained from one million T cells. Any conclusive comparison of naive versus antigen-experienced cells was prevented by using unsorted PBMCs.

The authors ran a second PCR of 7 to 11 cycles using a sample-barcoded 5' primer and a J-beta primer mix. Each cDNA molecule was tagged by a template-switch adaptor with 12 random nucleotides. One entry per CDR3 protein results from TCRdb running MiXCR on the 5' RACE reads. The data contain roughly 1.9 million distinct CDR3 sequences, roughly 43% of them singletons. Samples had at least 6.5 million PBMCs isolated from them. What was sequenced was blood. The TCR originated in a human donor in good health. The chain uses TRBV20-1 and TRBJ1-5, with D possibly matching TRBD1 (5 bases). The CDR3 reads CSARDRGVVWDQPQHF. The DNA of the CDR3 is TGCAGTGCTAGAGATCGGGGGGTAGTATGGGATCAGCCCCAGCATTTT.